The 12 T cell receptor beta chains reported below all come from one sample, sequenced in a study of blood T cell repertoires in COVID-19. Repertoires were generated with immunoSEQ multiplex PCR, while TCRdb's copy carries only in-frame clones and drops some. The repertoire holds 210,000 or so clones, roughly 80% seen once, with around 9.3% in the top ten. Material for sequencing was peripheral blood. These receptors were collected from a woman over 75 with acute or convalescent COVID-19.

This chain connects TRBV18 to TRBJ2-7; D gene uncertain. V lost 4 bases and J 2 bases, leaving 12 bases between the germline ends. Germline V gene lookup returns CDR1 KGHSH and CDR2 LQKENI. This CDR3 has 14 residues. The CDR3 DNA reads TGTGCCAGCTCACGAGCACAGTCCCCCTACGAGCAGTACTTC. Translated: CASSRAQSPYEQYF.

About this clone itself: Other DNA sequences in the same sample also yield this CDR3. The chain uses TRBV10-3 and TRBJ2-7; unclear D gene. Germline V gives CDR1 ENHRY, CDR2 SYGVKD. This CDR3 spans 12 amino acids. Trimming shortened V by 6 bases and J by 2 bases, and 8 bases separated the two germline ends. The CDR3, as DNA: TGTGCCATCAGCCCGGGTGCCTACGAGCAGTACTTC. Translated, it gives CAISPGAYEQYF.

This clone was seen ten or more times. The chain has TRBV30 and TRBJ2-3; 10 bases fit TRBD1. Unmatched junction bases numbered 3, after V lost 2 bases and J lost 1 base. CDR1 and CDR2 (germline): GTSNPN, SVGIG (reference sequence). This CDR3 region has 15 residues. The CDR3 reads CAWSRGTGGTDTQYF. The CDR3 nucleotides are TGTGCCTGGAGTCGGGGGACAGGGGGCACAGATACGCAGTATTTT.

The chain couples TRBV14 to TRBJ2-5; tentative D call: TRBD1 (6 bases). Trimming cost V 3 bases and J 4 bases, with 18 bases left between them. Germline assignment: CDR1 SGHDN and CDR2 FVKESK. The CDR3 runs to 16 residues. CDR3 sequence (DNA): TGTGCCAGCAGCCACCGGTTTTCTGGGGGCGCAGAGACCCAGTACTTC. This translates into CASSHRFSGGAETQYF.

CDR3 amino acids: CASSIGWQDNEKLFF. As DNA, the CDR3 is TGTGCCAGTAGTATAGGTTGGCAGGATAATGAAAAACTGTTTTTT. The rearrangement uses TRBV19 and TRBJ1-4; D gene unclear. V was pared by 1 base and J by 4 bases, with 10 bases between. The germline V gene encodes CDR1 LNHDA and CDR2 SQIVND (reference sequence). The CDR3 totals 15 residues.

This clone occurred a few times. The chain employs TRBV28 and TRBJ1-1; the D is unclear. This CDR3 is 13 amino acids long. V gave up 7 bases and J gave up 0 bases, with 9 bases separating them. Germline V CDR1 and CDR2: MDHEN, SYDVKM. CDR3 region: CASNYMMNTEAFF. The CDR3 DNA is TGTGCCAGCAACTATATGATGAACACTGAAGCTTTCTTT.

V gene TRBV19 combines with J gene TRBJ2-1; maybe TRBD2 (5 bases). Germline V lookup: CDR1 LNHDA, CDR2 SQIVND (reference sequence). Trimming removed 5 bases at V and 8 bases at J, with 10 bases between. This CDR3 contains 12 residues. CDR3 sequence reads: CASSPVGDEQFF. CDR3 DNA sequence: TGTGCCAGTAGTCCGGTCGGGGATGAGCAGTTCTTC.

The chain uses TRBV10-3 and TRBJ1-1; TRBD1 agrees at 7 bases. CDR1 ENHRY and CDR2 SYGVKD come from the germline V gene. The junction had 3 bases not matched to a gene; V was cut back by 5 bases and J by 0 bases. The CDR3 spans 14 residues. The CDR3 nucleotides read TGTGCCATCAGTCGGGACAGCGTGAACACTGAAGCTTTCTTT. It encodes CAISRDSVNTEAFF.

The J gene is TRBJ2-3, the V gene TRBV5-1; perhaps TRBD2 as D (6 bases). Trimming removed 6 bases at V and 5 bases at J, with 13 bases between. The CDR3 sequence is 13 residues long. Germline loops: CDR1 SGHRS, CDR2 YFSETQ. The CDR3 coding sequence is TGCGCCAGCAAGTCTAGCGTGGGAGATACGCAGTATTTT. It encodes CASKSSVGDTQYF.

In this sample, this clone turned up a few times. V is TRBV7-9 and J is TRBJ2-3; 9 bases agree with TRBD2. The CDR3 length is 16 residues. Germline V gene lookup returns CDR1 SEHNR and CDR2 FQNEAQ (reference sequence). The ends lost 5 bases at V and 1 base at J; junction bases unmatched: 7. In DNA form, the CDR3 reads TGTGCCAGCAGCCTACTTAGGACTAGCGGCACAGATACGCAGTATTTT. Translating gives CASSLLRTSGTDTQYF.

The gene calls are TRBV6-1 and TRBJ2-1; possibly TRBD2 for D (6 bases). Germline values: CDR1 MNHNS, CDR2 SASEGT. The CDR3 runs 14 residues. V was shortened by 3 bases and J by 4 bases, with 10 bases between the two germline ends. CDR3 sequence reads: CASSDAGTYNEQFF. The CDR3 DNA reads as TGTGCCAGCAGTGACGCGGGAACATACAATGAGCAGTTCTTC.

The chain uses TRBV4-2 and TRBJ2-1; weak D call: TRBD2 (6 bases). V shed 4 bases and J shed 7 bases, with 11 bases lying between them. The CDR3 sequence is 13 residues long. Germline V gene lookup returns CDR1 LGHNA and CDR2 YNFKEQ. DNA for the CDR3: TGTGCCAGCAGCCTCACTAGCTGGAATGAGCAGTTCTTC. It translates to CASSLTSWNEQFF.